The 32 T cell receptor beta chains below were found in one sample sequenced in a study of blood T cell repertoires in COVID-19. Method: immunoSEQ multiplex PCR; TCRdb's copy keeps in-frame clones and lacks some. The sample lists 150,000 or so clones, around 85% occurring once. Sequenced sample: peripheral blood. Receptors originate from a middle-aged woman with active or convalescent COVID-19.

The J gene is TRBJ1-2, the V gene TRBV3-1 (or the pseudogene TRBV3-2); D may be TRBD1 (6 bases). The germline CDR1 and CDR2 sequences are LGHDT and YNNKEL (reference sequence). The ends were cut back, 4 bases at V and 4 bases at J, with 10 bases in the middle. This CDR3 region has 13 residues. In DNA form, the CDR3 reads TGTGCCAGCAGCCTCTCGACAGGCTATGGCTACACCTTC. It translates to CASSLSTGYGYTF.

This clone was recorded only once. The rearrangement links TRBV6-4 to TRBJ1-1; TRBD1 aligns across 8 bases. V lost 6 bases and J lost 4; bases outside the gene matches: 7. The CDR3 contains 14 residues. Germline V lookup: CDR1 MRHNA, CDR2 SNTAGT. The CDR3 DNA reads as TGTGCCAGCAGAGGACAGGGATCCGGCACTGAAGCTTTCTTT. Its protein product is CASRGQGSGTEAFF.

The chain employs TRBV5-1 and TRBJ2-5; 9 bases fit TRBD2. Germline assignment: CDR1 SGHRS and CDR2 YFSETQ. V lost 7 bases, J lost 0 bases, and 7 bases stayed unmatched. The CDR3 has 15 amino acids. CDR3 region: CASGGVAGDQETQYF. The CDR3 DNA follows: TGCGCCAGCGGCGGGGTAGCGGGGGACCAAGAGACCCAGTACTTC.

This chain uses TRBV27 with TRBJ2-7, with a tentative D call TRBD1 (5 bases). The CDR3 length is 14 residues. The germline V gene has CDR1 MNHEY and CDR2 SMNVEV (reference sequence). Trimming removed 0 bases at V and 1 base at J, with 7 bases between. This chain's CDR3 is CASSLSRASYEQYF. CDR3 nucleotide sequence: TGTGCCAGCAGTTTATCCAGGGCTTCCTACGAGCAGTACTTC.

V and J are TRBV2 and TRBJ1-2; 8 bases match TRBD1. The CDR3 length is 19 residues. V was clipped by 7 bases and J by 7 bases; unmatched bases: 26. Germline V gene lookup returns CDR1 SNHLY and CDR2 FYNNEI. CDR3 amino acids: CASTTRVPGRDRSLSGYTF. CDR3 in DNA: TGTGCCAGCACCACCCGCGTCCCGGGGAGGGACAGGTCGTTGAGTGGCTACACCTTC.

The chain is built from TRBV7-2 and TRBJ1-5, with 9 nucleotides matching TRBD1. V dropped 5 bases and J dropped 4; count of bases not matched to a gene: 3. The CDR3 consists of 14 residues. Germline assignment: CDR1 SGHTA and CDR2 FQGNSA. CDR3 amino acids: CASSPDRGNQPQHF. CDR3 coding DNA: TGTGCCAGCAGCCCAGACAGGGGGAATCAGCCCCAGCATTTT.

The genes are TRBV29-1 and TRBJ1-1; TRBD1 might be the D (6 bases). This CDR3 spans 12 amino acids. V shed 7 bases and J shed 8 bases, with 17 bases lying between them. The germline V gene has CDR1 SQVTM and CDR2 ANQGSEA. DNA for the CDR3: TGCAGCGCCGGGAGGGGGGGTTTGGAAGCTTTCTTT. Protein: CSAGRGGLEAFF.

The chain is built from TRBV9 and TRBJ2-1; TRBD2 aligns across 7 bases. Germline CDR1 is SGDLS and CDR2 is YYNGEE. The CDR3 has 16 amino acids. The V gene end was trimmed by 4 bases and the J gene end by 7 bases; junction bases not matched to a gene: 14. This CDR3 reads CASSTSGTTYRNEQFF. CDR3 DNA: TGTGCCAGCAGCACCTCCGGGACTACTTACAGAAATGAGCAGTTCTTC. Using reference TRBV9 and TRBJ2-1 for the parts outside the CDR3, the full variable domain is DSGVTQTPKHLITATGQRVTLRCSPRSGDLSVYWYQQSLDQGLQFLIQYYNGEERAKGNILERFSAQQFPDLHSELNLSSLELGDSALYFCASSTSGTTYRNEQFFGPGTRLTVL.

The V and J genes are TRBV7-6 and TRBJ1-6; 7 bases align to TRBD1. Germline loops: CDR1 SGHVS, CDR2 FNYEAQ. There are 15 residues in the CDR3. V was clipped by 5 bases and J by 6 bases; unmatched bases: 7. This CDR3 is CASSTRQGGNSPLHF. CDR3 in DNA: TGTGCCAGCAGCACCAGACAGGGCGGTAATTCACCCCTCCACTTT.

The chain employs TRBV3-1 (or the pseudogene TRBV3-2) and TRBJ2-7; TRBD2 agrees at 8 bases. The CDR3 extends over 15 amino acids. J gave up 3 bases and V 5 bases, and 9 bases lay outside the gene matches. The germline V gene encodes CDR1 LGHDT and CDR2 YNNKEL (reference sequence). The CDR3 DNA reads as TGTGCCAGCAGCTCCATAGCGGGATCGGGCTACGAGCAGTACTTC. It is translated as CASSSIAGSGYEQYF.

This clone showed up just once. This chain's CDR3 is CASNPPAGRGSYEQYF. The DNA for the CDR3 is TGTGCCAGCAACCCCCCCGCCGGCAGGGGCTCCTACGAGCAGTACTTC. The rearrangement links TRBV28 to TRBJ2-7, with D perhaps TRBD1 (6 bases). Trimming shortened V by 7 bases and J by 0 bases, and 19 bases separated the two germline ends. This CDR3 contains 16 residues. Looked up from germline, CDR1 is MDHEN and CDR2 is SYDVKM.

V usage is TRBV10-1 and J usage is TRBJ2-5; TRBD1 matches 9 bases. The CDR3 totals 17 residues. Germline V gene lookup returns CDR1 WNHNN and CDR2 SYGVQD (reference sequence). The junction had 8 bases not matched to a gene; V was cut back by 2 bases and J by 1 base. This CDR3 reads CASSEDTGTGTQETQYF. CDR3 DNA: TGCGCCAGCAGTGAGGATACCGGGACAGGGACCCAAGAGACCCAGTACTTC.

The chain couples TRBV5-6 to TRBJ1-6; possibly TRBD1 for D (5 bases). The CDR3 is 12 residues long. V lost 3 bases, J lost 9 bases, and 7 bases lay in between. CDR1 is SGHDT and CDR2 is YYEEEE in the germline V gene. The CDR3: CASSWGGSPLHF. For the CDR3, the DNA is TGTGCCAGCAGCTGGGGGGGTTCACCCCTCCACTTT.

This chain links TRBV6-5 with TRBJ1-1, with D perhaps matching TRBD1 (6 bases). The CDR3 consists of 15 residues. V was cut by 6 bases and J by 5 bases, with 19 bases left in between. Looked up from germline, CDR1 is MNHEY and CDR2 is SVGAGI. In DNA form, the CDR3 reads TGTGCCAGCAGCCTGGTGCAGGGGATAGGGACTGAAGCTTTCTTT. The encoded protein is CASSLVQGIGTEAFF.

The rearrangement links TRBV21-1 to TRBJ1-6; the table's D call TRBD1 went unverified against the DNA. TRBV21-1 is a pseudogene locus. This CDR3 region has 19 residues. CDR3 loop: CATAYRVDRGRSYNSPLHF. The CDR3 coding sequence is TGTGCCACAGCCTATAGGGTCGACAGGGGAAGATCCTATAATTCACCCCTCCACTTT.

The CDR3 coding sequence is TGTGCCAGCAGCCCCTATCATCACGAGCAGTACTTC. Protein sequence: CASSPYHHEQYF. The chain combines TRBV5-5 with TRBJ2-7, with D uncertain. Germline V gene data show CDR1 as SGHKS and CDR2 as YYEKEE (reference sequence). The CDR3 sequence is 12 residues long. V shed 4 bases and J shed 5 bases, with 10 bases lying between them.

This clone was detected only a few times. The chain employs TRBV6-1 and TRBJ1-1; D gene ambiguous. The CDR3 consists of 15 residues. V lost 1 base, J lost 2 bases, and 11 bases lay in between. Germline CDR1 reads MNHNS; CDR2 reads SASEGT. This CDR3 reads CASSEVWGGNTEAFF. The CDR3 DNA reads as TGTGCCAGCAGTGAAGTTTGGGGAGGAAACACTGAAGCTTTCTTT.

The chain has TRBV29-1 and TRBJ2-2; D uncertain. Germline CDR1 reads SQVTM; CDR2 reads ANQGSEA. The CDR3 runs to 13 residues. Trimming stripped 6 bases from V and 3 bases from J, with 11 bases between. CDR3 amino acids: CSVSHGYTGELFF. CDR3 nucleotide sequence: TGCAGCGTGTCCCACGGGTACACCGGGGAGCTGTTTTTT.

This clone came up many times. The gene calls are TRBV6-5 and TRBJ2-2, with D possibly matching TRBD1 (5 bases). V lost 0 bases, J lost 4 bases, and 6 bases lay in between. This CDR3 has 14 amino acids. Per germline, CDR1 MNHEY and CDR2 SVGAGI. The chain's CDR3 is CASSYSQGTGELFF. The CDR3 coding sequence is TGTGCCAGCAGTTACTCGCAGGGCACCGGGGAGCTGTTTTTT.

This clone was recorded only once. The V gene is TRBV25-1, the J gene TRBJ2-1, with TRBD1 matching over 8 bases. The CDR3 extends over 14 amino acids. V lost 7 bases, J lost 5 bases, and 7 bases stayed unmatched. The germline V gene encodes CDR1 MGHDK and CDR2 SYGVNS. CDR3 loop: CASTRTGTNNEQFF. Written as DNA, the CDR3 is TGTGCCAGCACACGGACAGGGACCAACAATGAGCAGTTCTTC.

The genes are TRBV2 and TRBJ2-1; the match to TRBD2 covers 13 bases. Germline CDR1 and CDR2: SNHLY and FYNNEI. The CDR3 sequence is 16 residues long. V lost 6 bases to trimming and J lost 8 bases; unmatched junction nucleotides: 10. CDR3 in amino acids: CASRRTGTSGDHEQFF. In nucleotides, the CDR3 is TGTGCCAGCAGACGAACCGGGACTAGCGGGGACCATGAGCAGTTCTTC.

The rearrangement links TRBV28 to TRBJ2-1, with D maybe TRBD1 (6 bases). This CDR3 is 17 amino acids long. The germline V gene encodes CDR1 MDHEN and CDR2 SYDVKM. V lost 5 bases, J lost 2 bases, and 19 bases lay in between. The CDR3 spells CASSQAFRGRAYNEQFF. In DNA form, the CDR3 reads TGTGCCAGCAGTCAGGCCTTTAGGGGGAGAGCCTACAATGAGCAGTTCTTC. Together with reference TRBV28 and TRBJ2-1, the CDR3 gives the full variable domain: DVKVTQSSRYLVKRTGEKVFLECVQDMDHENMFWYRQDPGLGLRLIYFSYDVKMKEKGDIPEGYSVSREKKERFSLILESASTNQTSMYLCASSQAFRGRAYNEQFFGPGTRLTVL.

The CDR3 region is CASSPREYYGYTF. CDR3 nucleotides: TGTGCCAGCAGCCCCCGGGAATACTATGGCTACACCTTC. This chain connects TRBV27 to TRBJ1-2; D ambiguous. Germline V lookup: CDR1 MNHEY, CDR2 SMNVEV (reference sequence). Trimming removed 6 bases from V and 3 bases from J, with 11 bases in between. The CDR3 consists of 13 residues.

V is TRBV5-6 and J is TRBJ2-1; weak D call: TRBD2 (6 bases). Per the germline V gene, CDR1 is SGHDT and CDR2 is YYEEEE. The ends were cut back, 4 bases at V and 0 bases at J, with 17 bases in the middle. The CDR3 consists of 17 residues. In DNA, the CDR3 is TGTGCCAGCAGCGGGCTTGGGGCGGGAAACTCCTACAATGAGCAGTTCTTC. Protein: CASSGLGAGNSYNEQFF. The full variable domain, in which reference TRBV5-6 and TRBJ2-1 provide the parts outside the CDR3, is DAGVTQSPTHLIKTRGQQVTLRCSPKSGHDTVSWYQQALGQGPQFIFQYYEEEERQRGNFPDRFSGHQFPNYSSELNVNALLLGDSALYLCASSGLGAGNSYNEQFFGPGTRLTVL.

This chain uses TRBV29-1 with TRBJ1-1, with a weak D call TRBD1 (5 bases). Germline V gives CDR1 SQVTM, CDR2 ANQGSEA. Trimming shortened V by 2 bases and J by 4 bases, and 14 bases separated the two germline ends. The length of the CDR3 is 14 residues. CDR3 sequence reads: CSVEIRAGGTEAFF. CDR3 in DNA: TGCAGCGTTGAAATCAGGGCAGGCGGCACTGAAGCTTTCTTT.

The DNA of the CDR3 is TGTGCCAGCAGCTTAGGGTCCCGACTCGTACCCTCCTACGAGCAGTACTTC. It codes for CASSLGSRLVPSYEQYF. The V call is TRBV11-2, the J call TRBJ2-7, with D unclear. From germline, CDR1 is SGHAT and CDR2 FQNNGV. Trimming removed 1 base from V and 0 bases from J, with 16 bases in between. The CDR3 has 17 residues. Looking up the rest from reference TRBV11-2 and TRBJ2-7 gives the full variable domain: EAGVAQSPRYKIIEKRQSVAFWCNPISGHATLYWYQQILGQGPKLLIQFQNNGVVDDSQLPKDRFSAERLKGVDSTLKIQPAKLEDSAVYLCASSLGSRLVPSYEQYFGPGTRLTVT.

CDR3 protein: CASSLSAGELFF. As DNA, the CDR3 is TGTGCCAGCAGCTTGTCGGCCGGGGAGCTGTTTTTT. V gene TRBV5-5 combines with J gene TRBJ2-2; D ambiguous. The CDR3 length is 12 residues. Germline values: CDR1 SGHKS, CDR2 YYEKEE (reference sequence). Trimming took off 1 base at V and 6 bases at J, with 4 bases between the two ends.

This clone showed up just a few times. This sequence joins TRBV7-2 and TRBJ2-1; TRBD1 agrees at 9 bases. The germline V gene encodes CDR1 SGHTA and CDR2 FQGNSA. The CDR3 is 13 residues long. With 4 bases clipped from V and 14 bases from J, the junction kept 9 bases outside the gene matches. As DNA, the CDR3 is TGTGCCAGCAGCTCCCCTCCGGGACAGGGAAAGTTCTTC. This codes for CASSSPPGQGKFF.

V is TRBV19 and J is TRBJ1-1; 7 bases are shared with TRBD1. The V gene's germline CDR1 is LNHDA and CDR2 SQIVND (reference sequence). Losses at the gene ends were 4 bases for V and 0 bases for J; bases not matched to a gene: 2. The CDR3 runs 14 residues. CDR3 sequence: CASSRDRLNTEAFF. In DNA, the CDR3 is TGTGCCAGTAGTAGGGACAGATTGAACACTGAAGCTTTCTTT.

This clone has only one observation. V gene TRBV2 combines with J gene TRBJ1-1; no definite D call. Deletions cut 1 base from V and 7 bases from J, with 10 bases between. The V gene's germline CDR1 is SNHLY and CDR2 FYNNEI. The CDR3 extends over 13 amino acids. CDR3 sequence: CASSEGSRREAFF. The CDR3 DNA reads as TGTGCCAGCAGTGAAGGATCCAGGCGTGAAGCTTTCTTT. Filled out from reference TRBV2 and TRBJ1-1, the complete variable domain reads EPEVTQTPSHQVTQMGQEVILRCVPISNHLYFYWYRQILGQKVEFLVSFYNNEISEKSEIFDDQFSVERPDGSNFTLKIRSTKLEDSAMYFCASSEGSRREAFFGQGTRLTVV.

Here the CDR3 reads CASSMGGGPSNQPQHF. The CDR3 DNA reads TGTGCCAGTAGTATGGGAGGGGGGCCCAGCAATCAGCCCCAGCATTTT. The chain uses TRBV19 and TRBJ1-5; weak D call: TRBD1 (6 bases). Trimming left V 3 bases short and J 1 base short, with 13 bases between. From germline, CDR1 is LNHDA and CDR2 SQIVND (reference sequence). This CDR3 is built from 16 residues. The full variable domain, with the rest looked up from reference TRBV19 and TRBJ1-5, is DGGITQSPKYLFRKEGQNVTLSCEQNLNHDAMYWYRQDPGQGLRLIYYSQIVNDFQKGDIAEGYSVSREKKESFPLTVTSAQKNPTAFYLCASSMGGGPSNQPQHFGDGTRLSIL.

The chain couples TRBV7-7 to TRBJ2-1, with 8 bases identical to TRBD1. V dropped 6 bases and J dropped 7; count of bases not matched to a gene: 11. Germline CDR1 reads SSHAT; CDR2 reads FNYEAQ (reference sequence). The CDR3 extends over 15 amino acids. The CDR3 here is CASSDGQGPLNEQFF. The CDR3, as DNA: TGTGCCAGCAGTGACGGACAGGGCCCCTTAAATGAGCAGTTCTTC.